This entry describes one T cell receptor beta chain. These data originate in a study of blood T cell repertoires in COVID-19. Study background: Sources were T cells, B-cell-depleted T cells, or PBMCs; the material itself was cDNA or gDNA.

The age range of participants was about 18 to 95 years, with residence in under 30 US areas. The germline gives CDR1 SQVTM, CDR2 ANQGSEA. The CDR3 is made up of 14 amino acids. The ends were cut back, 3 bases at V and 5 bases at J, with 16 bases in the middle. The data were produced by immunoSEQ multiplex PCR, yet TCRdb's version contains in-frame clones alone and is incomplete. The sample lists approximately 400,000 clones, 87% seen once, with 1% to 1.5% in the top ten. The receptor was isolated from a young man who had recovered from COVID-19. The chain carries TRBV29-1 and TRBJ1-1; TRBD1 is a possible D gene (6 bases). Material for sequencing was PBMCs or T cells enriched from blood (not recorded which). CDR3 residues: CSVDMQGWGTEAFF. For the CDR3, the DNA is TGCAGCGTTGATATGCAGGGGTGGGGGACTGAAGCTTTCTTT.